A single sample gave rise to the 5 T cell receptor beta chains below, sequenced in a study of shared clonotypes between healthy human individuals. This table comes from immunoSEQ multiplex PCR, and its TCRdb copy is limited to in-frame clones, with some not included. The sample includes hundreds of thousands of clones, roughly 80% of them seen just once. The sample comprised memory CD4+ T cells sorted from blood. The subset is: CD45RA-negative fraction. The origin of the receptors is a man aged 30-40 years in good health.

The CDR3 sequence is CASSYGTSGSWDTQYF. The CDR3 DNA is TGTGCCAGCAGCTATGGGACTAGCGGGAGTTGGGATACGCAGTATTTT. The chain employs TRBV7-9 and TRBJ2-3; 14 bases fit TRBD2. The CDR3 spans 16 residues. V lost 4 bases and J lost 6; bases outside the gene matches: 6. Germline V gene data show CDR1 as SEHNR and CDR2 as FQNEAQ (reference sequence).

The chain recombines TRBV4-1 with TRBJ2-3; perhaps TRBD2 as D (5 bases). CDR1 and CDR2 (germline): MGHRA, YSYEKL. CDR3 length: 15 residues. Trimming removed 3 bases at V and 11 bases at J, with 21 bases between. In nucleotides, the CDR3 is TGCGCCAGCAGCCATATGGACCGGGGAGAGATATTGCAGTATTTT. It encodes CASSHMDRGEILQYF.

This chain joins TRBV28 and TRBJ2-7; the match to TRBD2 covers 8 bases. The germline V gene has CDR1 MDHEN and CDR2 SYDVKM. CDR3 length: 14 residues. J gave up 5 bases and V 6 bases, and 9 bases lay outside the gene matches. The CDR3 nucleotides are TGTGCCAGCAGAGAACTCGGGGGGGTCCACGAGCAGTACTTC. This gives the protein CASRELGGVHEQYF.

As regards this clone: Other nucleotide sequences in the sample specify the same CDR3. The V call is TRBV14, the J call TRBJ2-7, with D possibly being TRBD2 (5 bases). The CDR3 consists of 13 residues. Trimming pared 0 bases from V and 6 bases from J, leaving 9 bases between. Germline V gene data show CDR1 as SGHDN and CDR2 as FVKESK. The CDR3 DNA follows: TGTGCCAGCAGCCAAGATTTGGGGAGCGAGCAGTACTTC. Amino acid sequence: CASSQDLGSEQYF.

The chain couples TRBV2 to TRBJ2-1, with 7 nucleotides matching TRBD1. Germline lookup yields CDR1 SNHLY and CDR2 FYNNEI. V lost 11 bases to trimming and J lost 8 bases; unmatched junction nucleotides: 6. The CDR3 spans 11 residues. CDR3 in DNA: TGTGCCGGTAGACAGGGTCATGAGCAGTTCTTC. Amino acids: CAGRQGHEQFF.